These 32 T cell receptor beta chains came from one sample sequenced in a study of shared clonotypes between healthy human individuals. Data came from immunoSEQ multiplex PCR; TCRdb stores just in-frame clones and leaves some out. The data hold some 1.1 million clones, with 77% observed a single time. The source material was memory CD4+ T cells from PBMCs. Sample subset: CD45RA-negative fraction. These receptors were taken from a man younger than 35 in good health. Some clones in this sample may be carry-over from other donors' samples.

This chain links TRBV15 with TRBJ1-5; D gene uncertain. The CDR3 spans 15 residues. The V and J ends lost 4 bases and 0 bases respectively, with 10 bases between them. Germline CDR1 is LNHNV and CDR2 is YYDKDF (reference sequence). CDR3 DNA: TGTGCCACCAGCAAGGACCGGTATAGCAATCAGCCCCAGCATTTT. It encodes CATSKDRYSNQPQHF.

This rearrangement joins TRBV6-6 to TRBJ2-7; TRBD1 agrees at 9 bases. Trimming removed 2 bases from V and 6 bases from J; junction bases left unmatched: 5. The CDR3 extends over 14 amino acids. Germline lookup yields CDR1 MNHNY and CDR2 SVGAGI (reference sequence). CDR3 amino acids: CASSYRDRASEQYF. For the CDR3, the DNA is TGTGCCAGCAGTTACCGGGACAGGGCTAGCGAGCAGTACTTC.

The V gene is TRBV5-1, the J gene TRBJ2-7; maybe TRBD1 (5 bases). Germline V CDR1 and CDR2: SGHRS, YFSETQ. V gave up 5 bases and J gave up 3 bases, with 18 bases separating them. The CDR3 consists of 15 residues. The CDR3 DNA is TGCGCCAGCAGTCCTAGACACGGTGACAGCTACGAGCAGTACTTC. It codes for CASSPRHGDSYEQYF.

This chain links TRBV6-4 with TRBJ2-2; tentative D call: TRBD2 (6 bases). CDR1 MRHNA and CDR2 SNTAGT come from the germline V gene. Deletions cut 11 bases from V and 2 bases from J, with 15 bases between. The length of the CDR3 is 14 residues. The CDR3 sequence is CASKPGLNTGELFF. The CDR3 DNA sequence: TGTGCCTCTAAGCCGGGACTTAACACCGGGGAGCTGTTTTTT.

Remarks on this clone: It may be a read error: a sequence one base away is much more abundant. V usage is TRBV27 and J usage is TRBJ2-7, with D unresolved. This CDR3 has 10 residues. From germline, CDR1 is MNHEY and CDR2 SMNVEV (reference sequence). Deletions cut 5 bases from V and 3 bases from J, with 2 bases between. CDR3 protein: CASSLYEQYF. The CDR3 bases are TGTGCCAGCAGTCTCTACGAGCAGTACTTC.

The V gene is TRBV5-4, the J gene TRBJ2-7; maybe TRBD1 (5 bases). V was cut by 1 base and J by 5 bases, with 10 bases left in between. Germline CDR1 is SGHNT and CDR2 is YYREEE (reference sequence). The CDR3 loop spans 13 amino acids. The CDR3 spells CASSLQSGNEQYF. The CDR3 coding sequence is TGTGCCAGCAGCTTGCAGTCAGGGAACGAGCAGTACTTC.

The chain carries TRBV2 and TRBJ2-1; TRBD1 is a possible D gene (6 bases). Trimming took 11 bases from V and 6 from J, leaving 11 bases between them. The CDR3 is 11 residues long. The V gene's germline CDR1 is SNHLY and CDR2 FYNNEI. The CDR3 coding sequence is TGTGCCTGGACAGACTTCAATGAGCAGTTCTTC. Its translation: CAWTDFNEQFF.

V gene TRBV7-2 combines with J gene TRBJ1-1; 9 bases fit TRBD1. The CDR3 has 14 amino acids. Trimming cost V 5 bases and J 1 base; bases outside gene matches: 2. CDR1 is SGHTA, CDR2 FQGNSA, per germline. CDR3 residues: CASSTDRGNTEAFF. Written as DNA, the CDR3 is TGTGCCAGCAGCACGGACAGGGGGAACACTGAAGCTTTCTTT. Together with reference TRBV7-2 and TRBJ1-1, the CDR3 gives the full variable domain: GAGVSQSPSNKVTEKGKDVELRCDPISGHTALYWYRQSLGQGLEFLIYFQGNSAPDKSGLPSDRFSAERTGGSVSTLTIQRTQQEDSAVYLCASSTDRGNTEAFFGQGTRLTVV.

This clone occurred a few times. The chain is built from TRBV7-2 and TRBJ2-5; 9 nucleotides match TRBD2. The CDR3 runs to 15 residues. Trimming cost V 6 bases and J 0 bases; bases outside gene matches: 5. CDR1 SGHTA and CDR2 FQGNSA come from the germline V gene. The CDR3 DNA sequence: TGTGCCAGCAGGACTAGCGGTATCTACCAAGAGACCCAGTACTTC. The encoded protein is CASRTSGIYQETQYF.

The chain couples TRBV29-1 to TRBJ1-1, with TRBD1 identical over 9 bases. Germline CDR1 is SQVTM and CDR2 is ANQGSEA. CDR3 length equals 14 residues. The ends lost 7 bases at V and 0 bases at J; junction bases unmatched: 6. In nucleotides, the CDR3 is TGCAGCGCACAACAGGGGGCCGTGAACACTGAAGCTTTCTTT. Amino acid sequence: CSAQQGAVNTEAFF.

The chain joins TRBV5-1 to TRBJ1-1; a weak D match, TRBD1 (6 bases). This CDR3 spans 15 amino acids. Per germline, CDR1 SGHRS and CDR2 YFSETQ. V lost 0 bases and J lost 3, with 12 bases in between. The CDR3 nucleotides read TGCGCCAGCAGCTTGGCAAATTCAGGGGACACTGAAGCTTTCTTT. It translates to CASSLANSGDTEAFF.

The CDR3, as DNA: TGTGCCAGCAGTTTATATCGGACATCCTATGGCTACACCTTC. This encodes CASSLYRTSYGYTF. This chain joins TRBV28 and TRBJ1-2; D is perhaps TRBD1 (5 bases). Germline V gene data show CDR1 as MDHEN and CDR2 as SYDVKM. The CDR3 length is 14 residues. The V and J ends lost 1 base and 4 bases respectively, with 10 bases between them.

The chain combines TRBV5-4 with TRBJ2-1; 12 nucleotides line up with TRBD2. Germline lookup yields CDR1 SGHNT and CDR2 YYREEE (reference sequence). The CDR3 consists of 18 residues. V dropped 4 bases and J dropped 4; count of bases not matched to a gene: 12. The chain's CDR3 is CASSNRGGLAGSYNEQFF. CDR3 DNA sequence: TGTGCCAGCAGCAACCGCGGCGGACTAGCGGGGTCTTACAATGAGCAGTTCTTC.

The rearrangement links TRBV4-2 to TRBJ1-1; TRBD1 is a possible D gene (6 bases). Trimming left V 0 bases short and J 6 bases short, with 14 bases between. Germline lookup yields CDR1 LGHNA and CDR2 YNFKEQ. This CDR3 has 15 residues. The CDR3 bases are TGTGCCAGCAGCCAAGATGGGGGTAGGGGGTCTGAAGCTTTCTTT. As protein: CASSQDGGRGSEAFF.

The gene calls are TRBV9 and TRBJ2-1, with 13 bases lining up with TRBD2. The CDR3 consists of 15 residues. V lost 4 bases and J lost 6; bases outside the gene matches: 4. The germline V gene encodes CDR1 SGDLS and CDR2 YYNGEE. The CDR3 DNA reads as TGTGCCAGCAGCTTCGGACTAGCGGGAGTCAATGAGCAGTTCTTC. As protein: CASSFGLAGVNEQFF.

The table lists this clone with a few counts. The chain couples TRBV28 to TRBJ1-5, with a weak D call TRBD1 (5 bases). The CDR3 spans 14 residues. Trimming took off 6 bases at V and 5 bases at J, with 14 bases between the two ends. Germline loops: CDR1 MDHEN, CDR2 SYDVKM. CDR3 nucleotides: TGTGCCAGCAGCCCTGGGGGGGAGGATCAGCCCCAGCATTTT. Residues: CASSPGGEDQPQHF.

The chain joins TRBV28 to TRBJ1-4; D is ambiguous. This CDR3 contains 17 residues. Germline CDR1 reads MDHEN; CDR2 reads SYDVKM. The germline V and J ends were trimmed by 5 bases and 0 bases, with 16 bases remaining between them. CDR3 coding DNA: TGTGCCAGCAGTGTCATCCCCACAGCTGCAACTAATGAAAAACTGTTTTTT. Translation gives CASSVIPTAATNEKLFF. The variable domain in full, with the rest retrieved from reference TRBV28 and TRBJ1-4, is DVKVTQSSRYLVKRTGEKVFLECVQDMDHENMFWYRQDPGLGLRLIYFSYDVKMKEKGDIPEGYSVSREKKERFSLILESASTNQTSMYLCASSVIPTAATNEKLFFGSGTQLSVL.

The chain carries TRBV10-3 and TRBJ1-5, with 8 bases lining up with TRBD1. After removal of 1 base from V and 5 bases from J, the junction contained 10 bases not matched to a gene. CDR1 and CDR2 (germline): ENHRY, SYGVKD. The CDR3 is 17 residues long. The chain's CDR3 is CAISEWSGGVRDQPQHF. For the CDR3, the DNA is TGTGCCATCAGTGAGTGGTCAGGGGGCGTGAGGGATCAGCCCCAGCATTTT.

In its sample, this clone was seen once. J is TRBJ2-4 and V is TRBV28, with D perhaps TRBD1 (6 bases). The CDR3 sequence is 14 residues long. V dropped 10 bases and J dropped 0 bases, with 13 bases sitting between them. CDR1 is MDHEN, CDR2 SYDVKM, per germline. CDR3: CATATGLAKNIQYF. The CDR3 DNA sequence: TGTGCCACCGCGACAGGTTTAGCCAAAAACATTCAGTACTTC.

V and J are TRBV4-3 and TRBJ1-2, with 7 bases lining up with TRBD1. V dropped 2 bases and J dropped 2; count of bases not matched to a gene: 2. Germline V CDR1 and CDR2: LGHNA, YSLEER. This CDR3 comprises 14 residues. The CDR3 DNA sequence: TGCGCCAGCAGCCAACGGACAGGAAACTATGGCTACACCTTC. Residues: CASSQRTGNYGYTF.

The chain is built from TRBV11-3 and TRBJ2-2; 8 bases are shared with TRBD1. This CDR3 has 13 amino acids. Germline assignment: CDR1 SGHNT and CDR2 YENEEA. The V gene end was trimmed by 5 bases and the J gene end by 7 bases; junction bases not matched to a gene: 3. The CDR3 DNA is TGTGCCAGCAGCCAGGGGGCGTACGGGGAGCTGTTTTTT. It translates to CASSQGAYGELFF.

Concerning this clone itself: The sample has other DNA sequences that encode this CDR3 too. The CDR3 protein is CASSRGQNTGELFF. CDR3 coding DNA: TGCGCCAGCAGCCGGGGACAGAACACCGGGGAGCTGTTTTTT. The chain carries TRBV5-1 and TRBJ2-2; the D gene is possibly TRBD1 (6 bases). This CDR3 is built from 14 residues. Germline V gene lookup returns CDR1 SGHRS and CDR2 YFSETQ. Trimming removed 4 bases at V and 1 base at J, with 8 bases between.

The chain has TRBV19 and TRBJ2-1, with 7 bases matching TRBD2. The V gene's germline CDR1 is LNHDA and CDR2 SQIVND (reference sequence). The V gene end was trimmed by 3 bases and the J gene end by 9 bases; junction bases not matched to a gene: 8. CDR3 size: 14 residues. The DNA of the CDR3 is TGTGCCAGTAGTATGTGGGAGGGCCCGGGTGAGCAGTTCTTC. It is translated as CASSMWEGPGEQFF.

This clone occurred once. A read error is the likely source, as a far larger clone sits one nucleotide away. Other DNA variants within this sample encode the same CDR3. The chain uses TRBV30 and TRBJ2-5; TRBD2 matches 7 bases. This CDR3 region has 12 residues. Germline V CDR1 and CDR2: GTSNPN, SVGIG (reference sequence). The CDR3 nucleotides are TGTGCATGGAGCCCCGGGGGGGAGACCCAGTACTTC. Amino acids: CAWSPGGETQYF.

The chain links TRBV6-4 to TRBJ2-1, with D tentatively TRBD2 (5 bases). The CDR3 totals 14 residues. CDR1 and CDR2 from the germline V gene are MRHNA and SNTAGT. Trimming left V 5 bases short and J 0 bases short, with 8 bases between. The CDR3 reads CASSMSGSYNEQFF. The CDR3, as DNA: TGTGCCAGCAGTATGAGCGGCTCCTACAATGAGCAGTTCTTC.

This clone appeared a few times. The CDR3 region has the DNA TGCAGCACCCTAGGACAGCCAGAAGCTTTCTTT. Protein sequence: CSTLGQPEAFF. This chain uses TRBV29-1 with TRBJ1-1; D is perhaps TRBD1 (6 bases). Between the trimmed V and J ends, which lost 8 bases and 8 bases, there was a span of 15 bases. Germline loops: CDR1 SQVTM, CDR2 ANQGSEA. This CDR3 comprises 11 residues.

The V call is TRBV19, the J call TRBJ2-3; 12 nucleotides align to TRBD1. The CDR3 runs 15 residues. Germline CDR1 and CDR2: LNHDA and SQIVND (reference sequence). The V and J ends lost 4 bases and 5 bases, in that order; junction bases with no gene match: 4. CDR3 loop: CASSTGTGGGDTQYF. The CDR3 bases are TGTGCCAGTAGTACCGGGACAGGGGGCGGAGATACGCAGTATTTT.

Comments on this clone: Being one base from a much bigger clone, this may be a read error. The sample carries other DNA sequences with the same CDR3. The V and J genes are TRBV6-5 and TRBJ1-4; no reliable D call. The CDR3 extends over 14 amino acids. Germline CDR1 reads MNHEY; CDR2 reads SVGAGI. V was pared by 6 bases and J by 0 bases, with 8 bases between. The DNA of the CDR3 is TGTGCCAGCAGCCGAACTCCAACTAATGAAAAACTGTTTTTT. This gives the protein CASSRTPTNEKLFF.

The gene calls are TRBV27 and TRBJ1-1; possible D gene TRBD1, 5 bases. V lost 8 bases to trimming and J lost 3 bases, with 10 bases between them. The CDR3 consists of 12 residues. Germline CDR1 MNHEY, CDR2 SMNVEV (reference sequence). In DNA, the CDR3 is TGTGCCAGCGGACACCGAGACACTGAAGCTTTCTTT. Its protein is CASGHRDTEAFF.

This clone was recorded once. J is TRBJ2-5 and V is TRBV5-6; 10 nucleotides match TRBD1. Germline V gene sequence: CDR1 SGHDT, CDR2 YYEEEE. V shed 3 bases and J 3 bases; nucleotides not matched to a gene: 5. This CDR3 is 15 amino acids long. DNA for the CDR3: TGTGCCAGCAGCTCGGTCGGGACAGGGGAAGAGACCCAGTACTTC. This codes for CASSSVGTGEETQYF.

CDR3 DNA: TGTGCCAGCAGCTTCGGGACTAGCGGGAGTGCGGTTCAGTACTTC. Protein sequence: CASSFGTSGSAVQYF. The V gene is TRBV7-9, the J gene TRBJ2-4, with 14 bases matching TRBD2. V lost 3 bases and J lost 11; bases outside the gene matches: 6. Germline lookup yields CDR1 SEHNR and CDR2 FQNEAQ (reference sequence). The CDR3 runs to 15 residues.

The rearrangement joins TRBV6-6 to TRBJ1-1; tentative D call: TRBD1 (5 bases). The germline V gene has CDR1 MNHNY and CDR2 SVGAGI (reference sequence). CDR3 size: 13 residues. V lost 6 bases, J lost 2 bases, and 10 bases lay in between. CDR3 DNA sequence: TGTGCCAGCAGCCTCAGGGAAAACACTGAAGCTTTCTTT. Protein: CASSLRENTEAFF.